These T cell receptor beta chains were read from a single sample in a study of vaccination effects on CD4 cells after COVID-19. Profiled with immunoSEQ multiplex PCR; TCRdb holds only in-frame clones, not every one. Counted here are some 22,000 clones, roughly 75% occurring once; the ten biggest clones make up approximately 19%. No cognate antigen is known for these TCRs. The source was CD4+ T cells from PBMCs cultured with HCoV-NL63 spike peptides, collected before COVID-19 vaccination. The receptor source for this set is a human donor who received a COVID-19 vaccine. The CDR3 runs from the conserved cysteine through the conserved F or W. The order of the fields is J gene, V gene, clone size, D gene, CDR3 protein, CDR3 DNA. A D gene is named only where the DNA matches it firmly. The size field is filled for only some rows; it gives once, few, many or a size class.

TRBJ1-5 | TRBV5-1 | NA | TRBD1 | CASSGTGASNQPQHF | TGCGCCAGCAGCGGAACAGGGGCGAGCAATCAGCCCCAGCATTTT
TRBJ2-1 | TRBV9 | NA | TRBD2 | CASSSRDYPYNEQFF | TGTGCCAGCAGTAGCCGGGACTACCCCTACAATGAGCAGTTCTTC
TRBJ1-1 | TRBV23-1 | NA | NA | CASSPRGVNTEAFF | TGCGCCAGCAGTCCCCGCGGCGTGAACACTGAAGCTTTCTTT
TRBJ1-2 | TRBV5-6 | NA | NA | CASSLEGPPYGYTF | TGTGCCAGCAGCTTGGAGGGCCCCCCCTATGGCTACACCTTC
TRBJ2-5 | TRBV27 | NA | NA | CASSPDLGGWGTQYF | TGTGCCAGCAGTCCAGACCTTGGGGGATGGGGGACCCAGTACTTC
TRBJ2-7 | TRBV3-1/TRBV3-2 | NA | NA | CASSQGAISSYEQYF | TGTGCCAGCAGCCAAGGCGCCATCAGCTCCTACGAGCAGTACTTC
TRBJ2-2 | TRBV11-1 | NA | NA | CASSLERGTGELFF | TGTGCCAGCAGCTTAGAACGGGGGACCGGGGAGCTGTTTTTT
TRBJ1-1 | TRBV14 | NA | NA | CASSQEGALNTEAFF | TGTGCCAGCAGCCAAGAAGGGGCCCTGAACACTGAAGCTTTCTTT
TRBJ1-2 | TRBV7-2 | NA | TRBD1 | CASSLTGATGSGYTF | TGTGCCAGCAGCTTAACAGGGGCGACAGGCAGCGGCTACACCTTC
TRBJ2-2 | TRBV7-2 | NA | TRBD2 | CASRIAGASGTGELFF | TGTGCCAGCAGGATAGCGGGGGCCTCGGGCACCGGGGAGCTGTTTTTT
TRBJ1-5 | TRBV18 | NA | NA | CASSPSRGRGQPQHF | TGTGCCAGCTCACCATCGCGGGGGCGGGGACAGCCCCAGCATTTT
TRBJ2-3 | TRBV4-1 | NA | TRBD2 | CASSQEGSSGGRLGTDTQYF | TGCGCCAGCAGCCAAGAAGGGTCTAGCGGGGGGCGTTTGGGCACAGATACGCAGTATTTT
TRBJ1-1 | TRBV20-1 | NA | NA | CSASSGGAAEAFF | TGCAGTGCTAGTAGTGGGGGGGCGGCTGAAGCTTTCTTT
TRBJ2-1 | TRBV5-1 | NA | NA | CASSPGGPGGNEQFF | TGCGCCAGCAGCCCCGGGGGCCCCGGCGGCAATGAGCAGTTCTTC
TRBJ2-3 | TRBV4-3 | NA | NA | CASSLGTPQGTDTQYF | TGCGCCAGCAGCCTCGGGACTCCCCAGGGCACAGATACGCAGTATTTT
TRBJ1-1 | TRBV4-2 | NA | NA | CASSQPGHRNTEAFF | TGTGCCAGCAGCCAACCGGGACACCGGAACACTGAAGCTTTCTTT
TRBJ1-3 | TRBV5-1 | NA | TRBD1 | CASSLEGTASGNTIYF | TGCGCCAGCAGCTTGGAGGGGACAGCGTCCGGAAACACCATATATTTT
TRBJ1-2 | TRBV6-5 | few | NA | CASSYRGSSNYGYTF | TGTGCCAGCAGTTATAGGGGCAGCTCTAACTATGGCTACACCTTC
TRBJ2-7 | TRBV7-2 | few | NA | CASSQVTGSHEQYF | TGTGCCAGCAGCCAAGTTACAGGGAGCCACGAGCAGTACTTC
TRBJ2-1 | TRBV3-1/TRBV3-2 | NA | TRBD2 | CASSRGLAGFEQFF | TGTGCCAGCAGCCGGGGACTAGCGGGGTTCGAGCAGTTCTTC
TRBJ2-1 | TRBV5-1 | few | NA | CASSFGAGNTYNEQFF | TGCGCCAGCAGCTTTGGCGCGGGCAATACCTACAATGAGCAGTTCTTC
TRBJ2-1 | TRBV24-1 | NA | TRBD2 | CATSDRSGAYNEQFF | TGTGCCACCAGTGATAGAAGCGGGGCCTACAATGAGCAGTTCTTC
TRBJ2-2 | TRBV6-1 | few | NA | CASSERVANTGELFF | TGTGCCAGCAGTGAACGAGTCGCGAACACCGGGGAGCTGTTTTTT
TRBJ2-5 | TRBV30 | NA | TRBD2 | CACSGSPQETQYF | TGTGCCTGTAGCGGGAGTCCACAAGAGACCCAGTACTTC
TRBJ1-2 | TRBV30 | NA | NA | CAWSITGRNYGYTF | TGTGCCTGGAGTATTACGGGGCGGAACTATGGCTACACCTTC
TRBJ2-5 | TRBV2 | NA | TRBD2 | CASSRGLAGGKFQETQYF | TGTGCCAGCAGCCGAGGACTAGCGGGGGGGAAGTTCCAAGAGACCCAGTACTTC
TRBJ2-2 | TRBV11-3 | NA | NA | CASSLDGNTGELFF | TGTGCCAGCAGCTTAGACGGTAACACCGGGGAGCTGTTTTTT
TRBJ1-5 | TRBV2 | NA | NA | CASGSGRWGAWQPQHF | TGTGCCAGCGGCTCGGGCCGGTGGGGGGCATGGCAGCCCCAGCATTTT
TRBJ1-1 | TRBV29-1 | NA | NA | CSVEDGAVSTEAFF | TGCAGCGTTGAAGACGGGGCCGTGAGCACTGAAGCTTTCTTT
TRBJ1-6 | TRBV6-5 | NA | TRBD1 | CASRVTGAIHF | TGTGCCAGCAGAGTGACAGGGGCCATCCACTTT
TRBJ2-2 | TRBV4-3 | NA | NA | CASSQEGTPTGELFF | TGCGCCAGCAGCCAAGAAGGGACTCCCACCGGGGAGCTGTTTTTT
TRBJ1-1 | TRBV3-1/TRBV3-2 | many | TRBD1 | CASSHGQANTEAFF | TGTGCCAGCAGCCACGGACAGGCGAACACTGAAGCTTTCTTT
TRBJ1-1 | TRBV3-1/TRBV3-2 | NA | TRBD1 | CASSQWTGMMNTEAFF | TGTGCCAGCAGCCAATGGACAGGCATGATGAACACTGAAGCTTTCTTT
TRBJ2-1 | TRBV6-5 | NA | NA | CASSLTYNEQFF | TGTGCCAGCAGTCTGACCTACAATGAGCAGTTCTTC
TRBJ2-7 | TRBV28 | once | NA | CASSLGGVNSYEQYF | TGTGCCAGCAGTTTGGGGGGCGTCAATTCCTACGAGCAGTACTTC
TRBJ2-2 | TRBV29-1 | NA | TRBD2 | CSVAQAGAGARGELFF | TGCAGCGTTGCCCAAGCGGGAGCAGGGGCTCGGGGGGAGCTGTTTTTT
TRBJ1-1 | TRBV7-9 | once | TRBD1 | CASSSTGGRAFF | TGTGCCAGCAGCTCCACAGGGGGCCGGGCTTTCTTT
TRBJ1-5 | TRBV10-3 | NA | NA | CAISADRSNQPQHF | TGTGCCATCAGCGCTGACAGGAGCAATCAGCCCCAGCATTTT
TRBJ1-6 | TRBV9 | NA | NA | CASSLGGYNSPLHF | TGTGCCAGCAGCTTAGGCGGGTATAATTCACCCCTCCACTTT
TRBJ2-3 | TRBV29-1 | NA | NA | CSVVEGFYGADTQYF | TGCAGCGTTGTTGAAGGATTCTATGGGGCAGATACGCAGTATTTT
TRBJ2-5 | TRBV9 | NA | TRBD2 | CASSVGGRGGLETQYF | TGTGCCAGCAGCGTAGGGGGCCGGGGGGGCCTAGAGACCCAGTACTTC
TRBJ2-2 | TRBV5-1 | NA | NA | CASRPDYTNTGELFF | TGCGCCAGCAGACCGGACTACACGAACACCGGGGAGCTGTTTTTT
TRBJ2-1 | TRBV5-4 | NA | TRBD2 | CASSTSLLAGVGNEQFF | TGTGCCAGCAGCACTTCCCTTCTAGCGGGAGTTGGCAATGAGCAGTTCTTC
TRBJ1-1 | TRBV15 | few | NA | CATSKNTEAFF | TGTGCCACCAGCAAAAACACTGAAGCTTTCTTT
TRBJ2-2 | TRBV27 | NA | NA | CASSESHTGELFF | TGTGCCAGCAGTGAGTCCCACACCGGGGAGCTGTTTTTT
TRBJ2-6 | TRBV2 | NA | TRBD1 | CASSLTGAGANVLTF | TGTGCCAGCAGTCTTACAGGGGCTGGGGCCAACGTCCTGACTTTC
TRBJ2-1 | TRBV4-1 | NA | NA | CASSQISSYNEQFF | TGCGCCAGCAGCCAAATCTCCTCCTACAATGAGCAGTTCTTC
TRBJ2-2 | TRBV28 | NA | TRBD2 | CASSLSGLVGAGELFF | TGTGCCAGCAGTTTATCGGGACTAGTGGGCGCCGGGGAGCTGTTTTTT
TRBJ2-6 | TRBV18 | NA | NA | CASSPAFSGANVLTF | TGTGCCAGCTCACCGGCTTTCTCTGGGGCCAACGTCCTGACTTTC
TRBJ2-1 | TRBV5-1 | NA | NA | CASSLVSGPSYNEQFF | TGCGCCAGCAGCTTGGTTAGCGGACCCTCCTACAATGAGCAGTTCTTC
TRBJ1-1 | TRBV7-9 | NA | NA | CASSLDIGAEAFF | TGTGCCAGCAGCTTAGACATCGGGGCTGAAGCTTTCTTT
TRBJ2-1 | TRBV29-1 | NA | NA | CSVRLRRGRSSYNEQFF | TGCAGCGTCAGGCTCCGCAGGGGCCGAAGCTCCTACAATGAGCAGTTCTTC
TRBJ1-1 | TRBV2 | NA | NA | CASTWGNTEAFF | TGTGCCAGCACGTGGGGAAACACTGAAGCTTTCTTT